A selection of T cell receptor beta chains follows, all from one sample in a study of blood T cell repertoires in COVID-19. This table comes from immunoSEQ multiplex PCR, and its TCRdb copy is limited to in-frame clones, with some not included. Of roughly 150,000 clones in the sample, approximately 81% are singletons; the top ten hold about 10%. Material for sequencing was peripheral blood. These receptors all come from a woman of 80 years or more with active or convalescent COVID-19. The CDR3 runs from the conserved cysteine through the conserved F or W.

v_call,cdr3_aa
TRBV2,CASSDQAPSDYNEQFF
TRBV10-3,CAIDGGSTDTQYF
TRBV6-4,CASSVQGEAEAFF
TRBV6-5,CASSYSQQMNYGYTF
TRBV19,CASSNQGYTEAFF
TRBV7-6,CASSHPGQGAWEQYF
TRBV11-2,CASSPTGGPYEQYF
TRBV2,CASRDRRNTEAFF
TRBV12-3/TRBV12-4,CASSLEGGEQYF
TRBV19,CASSQFVVDSSYEQYF
TRBV28,CATNPRGSGAEEQFF
TRBV4-1,CASSQDNGLENEQFF
TRBV7-9,CAASERTGKAFF
TRBV7-9,CASSHLGLAGKSGETQYF
TRBV27,CASSPGLAAWQYF
TRBV6-1,CASSEQPSHNSPLHF
TRBV4-2,CASSRGTSGSDEQYF
TRBV2,CASIASGRATNEQYF
TRBV18,CASSRTSGMFNEQFF
TRBV30,CARSALTDTQYF
TRBV19,CASSTAGQGNYEQYF
TRBV18,CASSPGLSLAGGYEQYF
TRBV7-2,CASSLVQANTEAFF
TRBV2,CASRGQSTYEQYF
TRBV19,CASSISSGDSYNEQFF
TRBV11-2,CASSLQRDQPQHF